These T cell receptor beta chains were read from a single sample in a study of blood T cell repertoires in COVID-19. Method: immunoSEQ multiplex PCR; TCRdb's copy keeps in-frame clones and lacks some. The top ten clones hold under 3.5% of a sample with 100,000 to 150,000 clones, approximately 85% of them seen once. Sequencing was performed on peripheral blood. The receptors come from an elderly woman with COVID-19, enrolled during active disease. The CDR3 runs from the conserved cysteine through the conserved F or W. D genes are given only for firm matches. Clone size, where shown, is once, few, many, or a class for clones that have expanded.

d_call	v_call	j_call	clone_size	cdr3_aa	cdr3_nt
TRBD2	TRBV6-2/TRBV6-3	TRBJ2-7	-	CASSSTSGLSYEQYF	TGTGCCAGCAGCTCTACTAGCGGACTCTCCTACGAGCAGTACTTC
-	TRBV19	TRBJ2-5	-	CASSDSQETQYF	TGTGCCAGTAGTGACTCACAAGAGACCCAGTACTTC
-	TRBV6-6	TRBJ1-6	-	CASIRGGTVNSPLHF	TGTGCCAGCATCAGGGGAGGGACCGTTAATTCACCCCTCCACTTT
-	TRBV7-9	TRBJ1-1	-	CASSLAGVNTEAFF	TGTGCCAGCAGCTTAGCAGGGGTGAACACTGAAGCTTTCTTT
-	TRBV18	TRBJ2-6	few	CASSAQGTGANVLTF	TGTGCCAGCTCAGCGCAGGGGACTGGGGCCAACGTCCTGACTTTC
-	TRBV24-1	TRBJ2-3	-	CATSDGGQITDTQYF	TGTGCCACCAGTGACGGGGGACAGATCACAGATACGCAGTATTTT
TRBD2	TRBV7-3	TRBJ2-1	-	CASSPLPGGTGEQFF	TGTGCCAGCAGCCCCTTACCGGGAGGTACGGGGGAGCAGTTCTTC
TRBD1	TRBV7-2	TRBJ1-2	-	CASRETGGGYTF	TGTGCCAGCAGGGAAACAGGGGGGGGCTACACCTTC
TRBD1	TRBV6-2/TRBV6-3	TRBJ2-1	-	CASSYIVQGAGNEQFF	TGTGCCAGCAGTTACATCGTACAGGGGGCGGGGAATGAGCAGTTCTTC
-	TRBV3-1/TRBV3-2	TRBJ1-2	-	CASSQDSNYGYTF	TGTGCCAGCAGCCAGGACAGTAACTATGGCTACACCTTC
-	TRBV4-2	TRBJ1-1	-	CASSQDGAGNTEAFF	TGTGCCAGCAGCCAAGATGGGGCAGGGAACACTGAAGCTTTCTTT
-	TRBV24-1	TRBJ1-2	-	CATSDSPSRAGGYGYTF	TGTGCCACCAGTGATTCCCCGAGTAGGGCGGGAGGTTATGGCTACACCTTC
TRBD2	TRBV11-2	TRBJ2-3	-	CASSWWLAGVSLVGDTQYF	TGTGCCAGCAGCTGGTGGCTAGCGGGAGTATCATTGGTGGGAGATACGCAGTATTTT
TRBD2	TRBV3-1/TRBV3-2	TRBJ2-7	-	CASRIAGGPIYEQYF	TGTGCCAGCAGGATAGCGGGAGGGCCCATCTACGAGCAGTACTTC
TRBD2	TRBV6-1	TRBJ2-7	-	CASSEPTSGRPYEQYF	TGTGCCAGCAGTGAACCTACTAGCGGGAGACCCTACGAGCAGTACTTC
-	TRBV7-2	TRBJ2-5	-	CASSLDPRQETQYF	TGTGCCAGCAGCTTAGATCCTAGGCAAGAGACCCAGTACTTC
-	TRBV7-9	TRBJ2-1	-	CATEQGTYNEQFF	TGTGCCACCGAACAGGGCACCTACAATGAGCAGTTCTTC
-	TRBV15	TRBJ2-3	-	CATSIPTESTDTQYF	TGTGCCACCAGCATCCCGACAGAAAGCACAGATACGCAGTATTTT
TRBD1	TRBV6-5	TRBJ2-7	-	CASSLDRGRYEQYF	TGTGCCAGCAGTTTGGACAGGGGAAGGTACGAGCAGTACTTC
TRBD1	TRBV5-1	TRBJ1-1	-	CASGRQGVDTEAFF	TGCGCCAGCGGCAGACAGGGGGTGGACACTGAAGCTTTCTTT
-	TRBV5-1	TRBJ1-1	once	CASSLLSGVNTEAFF	TGCGCCAGCAGCTTGTTGTCCGGGGTGAACACTGAAGCTTTCTTT
-	TRBV9	TRBJ2-7	-	CASSPSTQKNYEQYF	TGTGCCAGCAGCCCCTCCACGCAGAAAAACTACGAGCAGTACTTC
-	TRBV28	TRBJ1-1	-	CASSRWGSGALNTEAFF	TGTGCCAGCAGTCGCTGGGGATCGGGAGCCTTGAACACTGAAGCTTTCTTT
-	TRBV2	TRBJ2-1	-	CASERGGGTPYNEQFF	TGTGCCAGCGAAAGAGGGGGCGGGACCCCCTACAATGAGCAGTTCTTC
-	TRBV4-3	TRBJ2-1	-	CASSQAVGQSNEQFF	TGCGCCAGCAGCCAAGCGGTCGGACAGAGCAATGAGCAGTTCTTC